Following are 24 T cell receptor beta chains from one sample sequenced in a study of cytomegalovirus exposure and HLA in healthy donors. Vbeta (60) and Jbeta (13) primers were used in the PCR. Repertoires were generated with immunoSEQ multiplex PCR, while TCRdb's copy carries only in-frame clones and drops some. The table has 150,000 to 200,000 clones, around 81% seen once. Sequenced sample: PBMCs. These receptors all stem from a man aged 18 to 35 in good health and CMV-seronegative.

The chain combines TRBV6-1 with TRBJ2-5; D possibly corresponds to TRBD2 (5 bases). The CDR3 extends over 13 amino acids. From germline, CDR1 is MNHNS and CDR2 SASEGT. With 4 bases removed from V and 11 bases from J, the gap between germline ends came to 17 bases. For the CDR3, the DNA is TGTGCCAGCAGTGGCGGACTGGGTGGGGAGCAGTACTTC. Protein sequence: CASSGGLGGEQYF.

This rearrangement joins TRBV19 to TRBJ2-7, with 8 bases lining up with TRBD1. With 5 bases clipped from V and 2 bases from J, the junction kept 5 bases outside the gene matches. Germline assignment: CDR1 LNHDA and CDR2 SQIVND (reference sequence). The CDR3 contains 14 residues. This CDR3 is CASSPGQGPYEQYF. CDR3 nucleotides: TGTGCCAGTAGTCCCGGACAGGGACCCTACGAGCAGTACTTC. Full variable domain (rest looked up from reference TRBV19 and TRBJ2-7): DGGITQSPKYLFRKEGQNVTLSCEQNLNHDAMYWYRQDPGQGLRLIYYSQIVNDFQKGDIAEGYSVSREKKESFPLTVTSAQKNPTAFYLCASSPGQGPYEQYFGPGTRLTVT.

The CDR3 loop is CSVESGPGEKLFF. DNA for the CDR3: TGCAGCGTTGAGTCGGGTCCGGGGGAAAAACTGTTTTTT. The chain combines TRBV29-1 with TRBJ1-4; D call uncertain. Looked up from germline, CDR1 is SQVTM and CDR2 is ANQGSEA. Trimming took 3 bases from V and 8 from J, leaving 13 bases between them. This CDR3 has 13 amino acids.

V usage is TRBV19 and J usage is TRBJ1-2, with a tentative D call TRBD1 (6 bases). The length of the CDR3 is 14 residues. Germline CDR1 LNHDA, CDR2 SQIVND (reference sequence). V lost 3 bases and J 0 bases, leaving 8 bases between the germline ends. CDR3 DNA: TGTGCCAGTAGTATGAACAGGGCTAACTATGGCTACACCTTC. This translates into CASSMNRANYGYTF.

This clone was seen more than once but under ten times. The chain couples TRBV4-3 to TRBJ2-7; 7 bases agree with TRBD2. CDR3 length: 14 residues. Germline V lookup: CDR1 LGHNA, CDR2 YSLEER. Unmatched junction bases numbered 6, after V lost 4 bases and J lost 3 bases. Here the CDR3 reads CASSLSGGFYEQYF. The CDR3 nucleotides are TGCGCCAGCAGCCTCTCCGGGGGGTTCTACGAGCAGTACTTC.

The CDR3 coding sequence is TGTGCCAGCACCTCCGGGACAGGGGGCCGGGGCTACACCTTC. Protein: CASTSGTGGRGYTF. The chain recombines TRBV27 with TRBJ1-2; TRBD1 matches 12 bases. Germline CDR1 MNHEY, CDR2 SMNVEV (reference sequence). Trimming at V came to 7 bases and at J to 8 bases, leaving 8 bases not matched to a gene. The CDR3 runs to 14 residues.

V and J are TRBV19 and TRBJ2-1; 10 bases are shared with TRBD2. CDR1 and CDR2 (germline): LNHDA, SQIVND (reference sequence). The CDR3 length is 17 residues. The ends lost 3 bases at V and 7 bases at J; junction bases unmatched: 12. CDR3 in amino acids: CASSIRASGSIWNEQFF. The CDR3 DNA reads as TGTGCCAGTAGTATTAGGGCTAGCGGGAGTATTTGGAATGAGCAGTTCTTC.

The CDR3: CASSLGGGNTGELFF. As DNA, the CDR3 is TGTGCCAGCAGTTTGGGAGGGGGGAACACCGGGGAGCTGTTTTTT. V and J are TRBV27 and TRBJ2-2; possible D gene TRBD2, 7 bases. The CDR3 sequence is 15 residues long. The germline V and J ends were trimmed by 3 bases and 1 base, with 9 bases remaining between them. CDR1 is MNHEY, CDR2 SMNVEV, per germline (reference sequence).

V gene TRBV11-2 combines with J gene TRBJ2-5; possibly TRBD2 for D (5 bases). The DNA matches TRBJ2-7 better at its end, which makes the J call doubtful. This CDR3 has 14 residues. From germline, CDR1 is SGHAT and CDR2 FQNNGV. The CDR3 reads CASSLDQEVYEQYF. The CDR3 DNA sequence: TGTGCCAGCAGCTTAGATCAGGAGGTCTACGAGCAGTACTTC.

The chain couples TRBV4-3 to TRBJ2-7; 9 nucleotides agree with TRBD1. The junction had 4 bases not matched to a gene; V was cut back by 0 bases and J by 4 bases. Germline CDR1 reads LGHNA; CDR2 reads YSLEER. The CDR3 has 15 residues. The CDR3 nucleotides read TGCGCCAGCAGCCAAGATCGGGACAGGGCTTACGAGCAGTACTTC. This gives the protein CASSQDRDRAYEQYF.

V is TRBV4-1 and J is TRBJ2-3, with 10 bases fitting TRBD1. Germline V lookup: CDR1 MGHRA, CDR2 YSYEKL. J was trimmed by 4 bases and V by 4 bases; bases with no gene match: 20. CDR3 length equals 20 residues. Here the CDR3 reads CASSLLPALPGQGWSDTQYF. Here the CDR3 DNA reads TGCGCCAGCAGCCTTCTTCCGGCCCTACCGGGACAGGGGTGGTCAGATACGCAGTATTTT.

The chain links TRBV5-1 to TRBJ2-5; 9 positions match TRBD1. Unmatched junction bases numbered 2, after V lost 0 bases and J lost 5 bases. Germline CDR1 is SGHRS and CDR2 is YFSETQ. The CDR3 has 14 residues. CDR3 DNA sequence: TGCGCCAGCAGCTTGGACAGGGGGCACGAGACCCAGTACTTC. Amino acids: CASSLDRGHETQYF. Together with reference TRBV5-1 and TRBJ2-5, the CDR3 gives the full variable domain: KAGVTQTPRYLIKTRGQQVTLSCSPISGHRSVSWYQQTPGQGLQFLFEYFSETQRNKGNFPGRFSGRQFSNSRSEMNVSTLELGDSALYLCASSLDRGHETQYFGPGTRLLVL.

The rearrangement joins TRBV4-3 to TRBJ1-4, with 8 bases lining up with TRBD1. The CDR3 runs 15 residues. Germline trimming cut 1 base from V and 7 bases from J; bases unmatched to any gene: 5. In germline, CDR1 is LGHNA, CDR2 YSLEER. The CDR3 loop is CASSQGPDRVEKLFF. CDR3 DNA sequence: TGCGCCAGCAGCCAAGGGCCGGACAGGGTTGAAAAACTGTTTTTT.

V gene TRBV28 combines with J gene TRBJ2-7, with D possibly being TRBD2 (6 bases). Trimming cost V 5 bases and J 0 bases, with 8 bases left between them. The CDR3 is 13 residues long. Germline assignment: CDR1 MDHEN and CDR2 SYDVKM. The CDR3 loop reads CASSRDFSYEQYF. CDR3 coding DNA: TGTGCCAGCAGTAGGGACTTCTCCTACGAGCAGTACTTC.

The rearrangement links TRBV19 to TRBJ2-3, with 7 bases lining up with TRBD1. The CDR3 totals 15 residues. With V trimmed by 10 bases and J by 5 bases, 15 bases remained unmatched. Germline V gene data show CDR1 as LNHDA and CDR2 as SQIVND (reference sequence). CDR3 in amino acids: CATGDSNTVLDTQYF. DNA for the CDR3: TGTGCCACCGGGGACAGCAACACTGTTTTAGATACGCAGTATTTT.

J is TRBJ2-1 and V is TRBV30; TRBD2 matches 9 bases. With V trimmed by 3 bases and J by 9 bases, 3 bases remained unmatched. Per germline, CDR1 GTSNPN and CDR2 SVGIG (reference sequence). The CDR3 totals 12 residues. CDR3 region: CAWRKAGGEQFF. Written as DNA, the CDR3 is TGTGCCTGGAGGAAAGCGGGAGGTGAGCAGTTCTTC. Full variable domain (missing parts from reference TRBV30 and TRBJ2-1): SQTIHQWPATLVQPVGSPLSLECTVEGTSNPNLYWYRQAAGRGLQLLFYSVGIGQISSEVPQNLSASRPQDRQFILSSKKLLLSDSGFYLCAWRKAGGEQFFGPGTRLTVL.

The gene calls are TRBV19 and TRBJ1-4, with a tentative D call TRBD1 (5 bases). Trimming stripped 3 bases from V and 7 bases from J, with 12 bases between. This CDR3 has 14 residues. Looked up from germline, CDR1 is LNHDA and CDR2 is SQIVND (reference sequence). The CDR3 DNA is TGTGCCAGTAGTATGGGTCCGGGGGGTGAAAAACTGTTTTTT. It yields the protein CASSMGPGGEKLFF.

This clone was seen just once. The rearrangement joins TRBV10-3 to TRBJ2-3; the D is unclear. The germline V gene has CDR1 ENHRY and CDR2 SYGVKD. The CDR3 consists of 11 residues. The V end lost 7 bases, the J end lost 5 bases, and 7 bases lay between the germline ends. The CDR3 is CAIKWLDTQYF. CDR3 coding DNA: TGTGCCATCAAGTGGCTAGATACGCAGTATTTT.

The J gene is TRBJ1-2, the V gene TRBV4-1; weak D call: TRBD1 (6 bases). V gave up 3 bases and J gave up 2 bases, with 10 bases separating them. Germline V gene data show CDR1 as MGHRA and CDR2 as YSYEKL. The CDR3 is 14 amino acids. The CDR3 sequence: CASSHGQRNYGYTF. CDR3 nucleotide sequence: TGCGCCAGCAGCCATGGACAGAGGAACTATGGCTACACCTTC.

The CDR3 region is CATSRRGSSYNEQFF. DNA of the CDR3: TGTGCCACCAGCAGACGGGGGAGCTCCTACAATGAGCAGTTCTTC. The chain employs TRBV15 and TRBJ2-1; possible D gene TRBD2, 6 bases. Germline CDR1 LNHNV, CDR2 YYDKDF (reference sequence). The CDR3 contains 15 residues. Trimming cost V 2 bases and J 0 bases, with 8 bases left between them.

This chain joins TRBV11-3 and TRBJ1-2; no clear D gene. This CDR3 region has 12 residues. CDR1 and CDR2 from the germline V gene are SGHNT and YENEEA. Deletions cut 9 bases from V and 8 bases from J, with 16 bases between. The CDR3 DNA reads as TGTGCCAGTTCCCGCGCCGGGGAGGGCTACACCTTC. Amino acid sequence: CASSRAGEGYTF.

The chain carries TRBV5-1 and TRBJ1-1; 8 nucleotides match TRBD1. Trimming cost V 4 bases and J 0 bases; bases outside gene matches: 5. CDR1 and CDR2 (germline): SGHRS, YFSETQ. The CDR3 is 15 residues long. CDR3 in amino acids: CASSRTGNMNTEAFF. The CDR3 DNA is TGCGCCAGCAGCAGGACAGGGAACATGAACACTGAAGCTTTCTTT.

In this sample, this clone turned up once. The chain couples TRBV13 to TRBJ1-2; TRBD1 might be the D (5 bases). CDR1 and CDR2 (germline): PRHDT, FYEKMQ (reference sequence). The CDR3 covers 15 residues. Trimming cost V 5 bases and J 6 bases, with 19 bases left between them. The CDR3 DNA is TGTGCCAGCAGCACCGGGATGGGACTGGAAAATGGCTACACCTTC. Translating gives CASSTGMGLENGYTF. The entire variable domain, with the rest obtained from reference TRBV13 and TRBJ1-2, is as follows: AAGVIQSPRHLIKEKRETATLKCYPIPRHDTVYWYQQGPGQDPQFLISFYEKMQSDKGSIPDRFSAQQFSDYHSELNMSSLELGDSALYFCASSTGMGLENGYTFGSGTRLTVV.

This clone was found a few times. CDR3 protein: CASTIGTGGTEAFF. CDR3 DNA: TGTGCCAGCACCATAGGGACAGGGGGCACTGAAGCTTTCTTT. The genes are TRBV6-6 and TRBJ1-1; 11 bases fit TRBD1. This CDR3 contains 14 residues. Looked up from germline, CDR1 is MNHNY and CDR2 is SVGAGI (reference sequence). The J segment lost 4 bases and the V segment lost 7 bases, leaving 5 bases of the junction unmatched.